This T cell receptor (beta chain) was captured in a study of radiotherapy plus CTLA-4 blockade in lung cancer. Study-wide results and limits: After radiotherapy and ipilimumab, tumor-derived clones expanded in peripheral blood.

In regard to this clone: The antigen is unknown.

The repertoire was sequenced with immunoSEQ multiplex PCR; TCRdb's copy has only in-frame clones and lacks some. The table includes approximately 50,000 clones, roughly four fifths detected once. Trimming pared 1 base from V and 0 bases from J, leaving 7 bases between. This CDR3 contains 15 residues. From germline, CDR1 is SGHTA and CDR2 FQGNSA. The chain recombines TRBV7-2 with TRBJ2-1, with D unclear. The clonotype originates from a human donor with non-small cell lung cancer who had a complete response to radiotherapy plus ipilimumab. The sample consisted of peripheral blood, taken from a patient treated with radiotherapy plus ipilimumab. The CDR3 spells CASSLDASSYNEQFF. In nucleotides, the CDR3 is TGTGCCAGCAGCTTAGACGCGAGCTCCTACAATGAGCAGTTCTTC. The full variable domain, completed using reference TRBV7-2 and TRBJ2-1, is GAGVSQSPSNKVTEKGKDVELRCDPISGHTALYWYRQSLGQGLEFLIYFQGNSAPDKSGLPSDRFSAERTGGSVSTLTIQRTQQEDSAVYLCASSLDASSYNEQFFGPGTRLTVL.